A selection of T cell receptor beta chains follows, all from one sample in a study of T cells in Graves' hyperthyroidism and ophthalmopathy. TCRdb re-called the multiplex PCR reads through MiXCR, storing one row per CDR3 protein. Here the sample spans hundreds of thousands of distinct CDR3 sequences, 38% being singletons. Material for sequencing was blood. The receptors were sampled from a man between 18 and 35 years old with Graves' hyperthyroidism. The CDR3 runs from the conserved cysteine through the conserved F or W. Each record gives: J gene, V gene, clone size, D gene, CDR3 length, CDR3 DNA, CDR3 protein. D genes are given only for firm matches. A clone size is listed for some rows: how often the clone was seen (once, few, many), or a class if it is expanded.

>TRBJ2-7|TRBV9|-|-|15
TGTGCCAGCAGCGTGCAGGGGCAGGAGCACGACGAGCAGTACTTC
CASSVQGQEHDEQYF
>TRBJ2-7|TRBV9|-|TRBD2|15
TGTGCCAGCAGTCCTTTTCCAGCGGGATACAACGAGCAGTACTTC
CASSPFPAGYNEQYF
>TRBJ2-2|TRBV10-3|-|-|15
TGTGCCAGCAGTGACTCGGGGGAGAACACCGGGGAGCTGTTTTTT
CASSDSGENTGELFF
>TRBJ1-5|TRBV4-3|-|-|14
TGCGCCAGCAGCCTGGGTGTGGGGAAACAGCCCCAGCATTTT
CASSLGVGKQPQHF
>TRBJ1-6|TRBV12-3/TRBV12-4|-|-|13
TGTGCCAGCAGCCCAATCTATAATTCACCCCTCCACTTT
CASSPIYNSPLHF
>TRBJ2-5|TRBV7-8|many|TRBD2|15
TGTGCCAGCAGCCCATTAGCTAGCGGGGGAAAGACCCAGTACTTC
CASSPLASGGKTQYF
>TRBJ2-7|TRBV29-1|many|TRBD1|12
TGCAGCGCGGAGACAGGGGCCTACGAGCAGTACTTC
CSAETGAYEQYF
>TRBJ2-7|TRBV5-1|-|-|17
TGCGCCAGCAGCTTGGAAGGGGGGAACATAGGGGGCTACGAGCAGTACTTC
CASSLEGGNIGGYEQYF
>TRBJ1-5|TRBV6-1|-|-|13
TGTGCCAGCAGATTGCAGGGGAATCAGCCCCAGCGTTTT
CASRLQGNQPQRF
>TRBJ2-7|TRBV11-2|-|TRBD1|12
TGTGCCAGCAGGGGACAGTTCTACGAGCAGTACTTC
CASRGQFYEQYF
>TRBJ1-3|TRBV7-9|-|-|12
TGTGCCAGCAGCCCCCTTGCAAACACCATATATTTT
CASSPLANTIYF
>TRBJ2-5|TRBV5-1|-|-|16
TGCGCCAGCAGCCCACCATGGGGGCGGGACACCGGGGAGCTGTACTTC
CASSPPWGRDTGELYF
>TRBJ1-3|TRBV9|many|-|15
TGTGCCAGCAGCGCCGGACAGACTTCTGGAAACACCATATATTTT
CASSAGQTSGNTIYF
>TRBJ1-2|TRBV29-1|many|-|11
TGCAGCGCCGAATCGGATTATGGCTACACCTTC
CSAESDYGYTF
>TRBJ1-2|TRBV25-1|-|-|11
TGTGCTAGAGTGGCAGCCTATGGCTACACCTTC
CARVAAYGYTF
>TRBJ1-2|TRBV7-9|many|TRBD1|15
TGTGCCAGCAGCTTAGAAGGGACAGGGGCGGAGAGGTACACCTTC
CASSLEGTGAERYTF
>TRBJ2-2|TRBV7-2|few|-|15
TGTGCCAGCAGCTTAGATGGAGGGTCGGGCTGGGAGCTGTTTTTT
CASSLDGGSGWELFF
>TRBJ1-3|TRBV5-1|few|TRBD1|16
TGCGCCAGCAGCCCATCGGGACAGGGGGTCGGAAACACCATATATTTT
CASSPSGQGVGNTIYF
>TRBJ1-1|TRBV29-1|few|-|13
TGCAGTGCCGCCGGGACGGGGAACACTGAAGCTTTCTTT
CSAAGTGNTEAFF
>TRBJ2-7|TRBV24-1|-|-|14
TGTGCCAGCAGTCATTGGACAGTGGGCTACGAGCAGTACTTC
CASSHWTVGYEQYF
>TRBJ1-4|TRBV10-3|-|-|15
TGTGCCATCAGTGAACCAGGTTCAACTAATGAAAAACTGTTTTTT
CAISEPGSTNEKLFF
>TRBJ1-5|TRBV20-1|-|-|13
TGCAGTGCCGCGGGTGGGAGCAATCAGCCCCAGCATTTT
CSAAGGSNQPQHF
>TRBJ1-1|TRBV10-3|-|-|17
TGTGCCAGCGAGGGATTCTCAGGGCTAAAAGGGAACACTGAAGCTTTCTTT
CASEGFSGLKGNTEAFF
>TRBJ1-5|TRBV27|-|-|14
TGTGCCAGCAGTTTGAATTCAGGGGACCAGCCCCAGCATTTT
CASSLNSGDQPQHF
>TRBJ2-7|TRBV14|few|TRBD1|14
TGTGCCAGCAGCCAAGCCCGACAGGGACGGGAGCAGTACTTC
CASSQARQGREQYF
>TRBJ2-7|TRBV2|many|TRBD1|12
TGTGCCAGCTCCCGACAGGGCTACGAGCAGTACTTC
CASSRQGYEQYF
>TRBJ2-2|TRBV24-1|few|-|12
TGTGCCAGCAGTTACCGTGCCGGGGAGCTGTTTTTT
CASSYRAGELFF
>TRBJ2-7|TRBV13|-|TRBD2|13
TGTGCCAGCAGCCCAAAACTAGCGGACGAGCAGTACTTC
CASSPKLADEQYF
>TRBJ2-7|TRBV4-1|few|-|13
TGTGCCAGCAGCCCCGGGATGAGCTACGAGCAGTACTTC
CASSPGMSYEQYF
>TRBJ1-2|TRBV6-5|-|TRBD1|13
TGTGCCAGCAGTGAAAGGTACAGGGGAGGCTACACCTTC
CASSERYRGGYTF
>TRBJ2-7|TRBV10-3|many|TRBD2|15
TGTGCCATCACGTCCGGGACTAGAACTTCCTACGAGCAGTACTTC
CAITSGTRTSYEQYF
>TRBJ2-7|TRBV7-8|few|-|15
TGTGCCAGCAGCTTCCCCTGGGGGGGCACCTACGAGCAGTACTTC
CASSFPWGGTYEQYF
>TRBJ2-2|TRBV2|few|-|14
TGTGCCAGCAGCGAGGGACTTTCCTCCGGGGAGCTGTTTTTT
CASSEGLSSGELFF
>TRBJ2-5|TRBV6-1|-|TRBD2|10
TGTGCCACCGGACTAGTCCCCCAGTACTTC
CATGLVPQYF
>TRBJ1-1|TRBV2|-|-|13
TGTGCCAGCAGCCCCGGGAGCGTGGATGAAGCTTTCTTT
CASSPGSVDEAFF
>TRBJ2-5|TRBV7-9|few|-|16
TGTGCCAGCAGCTTAGCTTCATTAGGAGAAGGAGAGACCCAGTACTTC
CASSLASLGEGETQYF
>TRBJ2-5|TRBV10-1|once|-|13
TGTGCCAGCTCACCACCCCTTGGGGAGACCCAGTACTTC
CASSPPLGETQYF
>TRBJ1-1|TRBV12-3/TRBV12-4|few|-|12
TGTGCCAGCAGTCCCCCTGGACAGGAAGCTTTCTTT
CASSPPGQEAFF
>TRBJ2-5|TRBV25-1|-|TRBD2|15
TGTGCCAGCAGTTCTGCCGGGACTAGCAATGAGGCCCAGTACTTC
CASSSAGTSNEAQYF
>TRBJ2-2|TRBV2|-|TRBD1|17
TGTGCCAGCAGTGGTACGGGGGACAGGGAGGGGTCCGGGGAGCTGTTTTTT
CASSGTGDREGSGELFF
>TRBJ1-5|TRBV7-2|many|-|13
TGTGCCAGCAGCTTAGAGTCAGATCAGCCCCAGCATTTT
CASSLESDQPQHF